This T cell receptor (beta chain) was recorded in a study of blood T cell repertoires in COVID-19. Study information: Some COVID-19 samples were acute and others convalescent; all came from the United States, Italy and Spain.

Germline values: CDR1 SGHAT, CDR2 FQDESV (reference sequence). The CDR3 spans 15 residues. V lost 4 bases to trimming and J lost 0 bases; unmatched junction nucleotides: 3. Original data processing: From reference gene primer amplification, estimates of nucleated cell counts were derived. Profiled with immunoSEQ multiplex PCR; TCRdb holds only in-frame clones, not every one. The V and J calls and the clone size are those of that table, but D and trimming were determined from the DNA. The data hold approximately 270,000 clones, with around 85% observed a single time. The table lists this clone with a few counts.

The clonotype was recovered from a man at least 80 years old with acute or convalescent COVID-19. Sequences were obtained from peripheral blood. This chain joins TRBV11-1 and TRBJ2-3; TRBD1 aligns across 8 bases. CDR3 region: CASSSDRESTDTQYF. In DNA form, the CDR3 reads TGTGCCAGCAGCTCGGACAGGGAGAGCACAGATACGCAGTATTTT. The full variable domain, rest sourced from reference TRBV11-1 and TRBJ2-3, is EAEVAQSPRYKITEKSQAVAFWCDPISGHATLYWYRQILGQGPELLVQFQDESVVDDSQLPKDRFSAERLKGVDSTLKIQPAELGDSAMYLCASSSDRESTDTQYFGPGTRLTVL.